This T cell receptor beta chain was sequenced in a study of blood T cell repertoires in COVID-19. The CDR3 has 17 amino acids. Trimming at V came to 4 bases and at J to 1 base, leaving 13 bases not matched to a gene. The germline gives CDR1 SGHNT, CDR2 YYREEE (reference sequence). The data were produced by immunoSEQ multiplex PCR, yet TCRdb's version contains in-frame clones alone and is incomplete. The top ten clones hold 1.5% to 2% of a sample with 120,000 or so clones, approximately 80% of them seen once. The sequenced sample was peripheral blood. This chain joins TRBV5-4 and TRBJ2-5; TRBD1 agrees at 7 bases. This receptor was identified in a man between 65 and 80 years old with acute or convalescent COVID-19. The DNA of the CDR3 is TGTGCCAGCAGCCGGGACAGATCTTCTACCCGCCAAGAGACCCAGTACTTC. Amino acids: CASSRDRSSTRQETQYF. Based on the CDR3 plus reference TRBV5-4 and TRBJ2-5, the full variable domain is ETGVTQSPTHLIKTRGQQVTLRCSSQSGHNTVSWYQQALGQGPQFIFQYYREEENGRGNFPPRFSGLQFPNYSSELNVNALELDDSALYLCASSRDRSSTRQETQYFGPGTRLLVL.